These 18 T cell receptor beta chains were all obtained from the same sample, sequenced in a study of vaccination effects on CD4 cells after COVID-19. Their antigen targets remain unknown. This table comes from immunoSEQ multiplex PCR, and its TCRdb copy is limited to in-frame clones, with some not included. Of some 68,000 clones in the sample, 80% were seen once. Before sequencing, viral peptide pools were used by the ViraFEST assay to expand antigen-specific CD4+ T cells. At the end of 10 days of culture, CD4+ T cells were isolated. According to the study, vaccine recipients showed no prior SARS-CoV-2 infection and negative nucleocapsid antibodies. This sample comprised CD4+ T cells from PBMCs cultured with SARS-CoV-2 spike peptides, obtained before COVID-19 vaccination. All receptors derive from a human donor who received a COVID-19 vaccine.

The V call is TRBV10-3, the J call TRBJ1-6; 8 bases agree with TRBD1. Germline V gene sequence: CDR1 ENHRY, CDR2 SYGVKD. The junction had 2 bases not matched to a gene; V was cut back by 4 bases and J by 0 bases. The CDR3 has 16 residues. This CDR3 reads CAISGTGSSYNSPLHF. CDR3 in DNA: TGTGCCATCAGTGGGACAGGGAGCTCCTATAATTCACCCCTCCACTTT.

The chain's CDR3 is CASSYSGGRSYGYTF. CDR3 in DNA: TGTGCCAGCAGTTACTCGGGAGGGAGGTCCTATGGCTACACCTTC. The chain employs TRBV6-5 and TRBJ1-2; D is unresolved. With 0 bases removed from V and 4 bases from J, the gap between germline ends came to 12 bases. Germline V gives CDR1 MNHEY, CDR2 SVGAGI. The CDR3 covers 15 residues.

The rearrangement uses TRBV28 and TRBJ1-2, with 12 bases identical to TRBD1. The CDR3 runs to 15 residues. Trimming cost V 1 base and J 6 bases; bases outside gene matches: 3. Germline CDR1 is MDHEN and CDR2 is SYDVKM. CDR3 sequence reads: CASSLFGTGGDGYTF. The DNA for the CDR3 is TGTGCCAGCAGTTTATTTGGGACAGGGGGCGATGGCTACACCTTC.

This chain connects TRBV19 to TRBJ1-5; D is undetermined. Germline V gene data show CDR1 as LNHDA and CDR2 as SQIVND (reference sequence). The CDR3 length is 13 residues. The V end was cut by 5 bases, the J end by 0 bases, with 5 bases between. The CDR3 sequence is CASSRGSNQPQHF. The CDR3 nucleotides read TGTGCCAGTAGTCGAGGTAGCAATCAGCCCCAGCATTTT.

The chain employs TRBV5-1 and TRBJ2-2; D is perhaps TRBD2 (5 bases). Germline assignment: CDR1 SGHRS and CDR2 YFSETQ. The CDR3 runs to 15 residues. Trimming left V 0 bases short and J 4 bases short, with 10 bases between. The CDR3, as DNA: TGCGCCAGCAGCTTGGCTCTAGCAGGCACCGGGGAGCTGTTTTTT. It encodes CASSLALAGTGELFF. The variable domain in full, with the rest retrieved from reference TRBV5-1 and TRBJ2-2, is KAGVTQTPRYLIKTRGQQVTLSCSPISGHRSVSWYQQTPGQGLQFLFEYFSETQRNKGNFPGRFSGRQFSNSRSEMNVSTLELGDSALYLCASSLALAGTGELFFGEGSRLTVL.

The chain employs TRBV2 and TRBJ1-2, with TRBD1 identical over 7 bases. Germline V gene sequence: CDR1 SNHLY, CDR2 FYNNEI. The V and J ends lost 6 bases and 7 bases, in that order; junction bases with no gene match: 2. The CDR3 contains 11 residues. CDR3 sequence reads: CASRQGGGYTF. As DNA, the CDR3 is TGTGCCAGCAGGCAGGGGGGTGGCTACACCTTC.

The rearrangement uses TRBV30 and TRBJ1-3; possible D gene TRBD1, 5 bases. The V end was cut by 0 bases, the J end by 8 bases, with 11 bases between. CDR1 is GTSNPN and CDR2 is SVGIG in the germline V gene (reference sequence). The CDR3 is 13 amino acids. CDR3 in amino acids: CAWSVDRGHTIYF. The CDR3 region has the DNA TGTGCCTGGAGTGTAGACAGAGGACACACCATATATTTT.

The chain carries TRBV24-1 and TRBJ1-5; D is unclear. This CDR3 is 14 amino acids long. Trimming stripped 4 bases from V and 3 bases from J, with 9 bases between. The germline V gene has CDR1 KGHDR and CDR2 SFDVKD. In DNA, the CDR3 is TGTGCCACCAGTGAAGGACTGACCAATCAGCCCCAGCATTTT. It yields the protein CATSEGLTNQPQHF.

The J gene is TRBJ2-1, the V gene TRBV6-6; D may be TRBD1 (5 bases). The CDR3 totals 14 residues. The ends were cut back, 7 bases at V and 4 bases at J, with 14 bases in the middle. The germline gives CDR1 MNHNY, CDR2 SVGAGI (reference sequence). The chain's CDR3 is CASTSTEKYNEQFF. The CDR3, as DNA: TGTGCCAGCACTTCGACAGAGAAATACAATGAGCAGTTCTTC.

The chain couples TRBV28 to TRBJ2-5; no clear D gene. This CDR3 has 14 residues. Trimming removed 7 bases at V and 3 bases at J, with 15 bases between. Germline V CDR1 and CDR2: MDHEN, SYDVKM. CDR3 protein: CASTYSGRKETQYF. For the CDR3, the DNA is TGTGCCAGCACCTACTCCGGCCGGAAAGAGACCCAGTACTTC.

The genes are TRBV7-9 and TRBJ2-1; 10 bases line up with TRBD2. V lost 5 bases and J lost 8; bases outside the gene matches: 6. This CDR3 has 14 residues. Germline-derived CDR1 and CDR2 are SEHNR and FQNEAQ (reference sequence). CDR3 residues: CASSLGLAVDEQFF. The CDR3 nucleotides read TGTGCCAGCAGCCTAGGACTAGCGGTCGATGAGCAGTTCTTC.

This clone was detected once. Here the CDR3 reads CASSLSGLRGWGAFF. The CDR3 nucleotides are TGCGCCAGCAGCTTGTCCGGACTCAGGGGGTGGGGAGCTTTCTTT. The chain recombines TRBV5-1 with TRBJ1-1; 7 nucleotides line up with TRBD1. Germline V gives CDR1 SGHRS, CDR2 YFSETQ. CDR3 size: 15 residues. V was pared by 1 base and J by 10 bases, with 13 bases of the junction left unmatched.

The rearrangement uses TRBV18 and TRBJ1-2; D gene unclear. CDR1 KGHSH and CDR2 LQKENI come from the germline V gene. Trimming pared 6 bases from V and 5 bases from J, leaving 13 bases between. The CDR3 runs 13 residues. CDR3 protein: CASSASVGYGYTF. The CDR3 DNA sequence: TGTGCCAGCTCTGCGAGCGTCGGGTATGGCTACACCTTC.

This clone was picked up a small number of times. V usage is TRBV18 and J usage is TRBJ2-7; 8 nucleotides line up with TRBD1. Per the germline V gene, CDR1 is KGHSH and CDR2 is LQKENI. The CDR3 runs to 12 residues. V shed 5 bases and J 12 bases; nucleotides not matched to a gene: 9. The CDR3 DNA sequence: TGTGCCAGCTCAACGGACAGGGTGGGCCTGTACGTC. It is translated as CASSTDRVGLYV.

V usage is TRBV6-5 and J usage is TRBJ1-2; a weak D match, TRBD1 (6 bases). The V and J ends lost 5 bases and 3 bases respectively, with 13 bases between them. CDR3 length: 14 residues. Germline CDR1 MNHEY, CDR2 SVGAGI. The CDR3 DNA reads TGTGCCAGCAGTAGGTCAGGGGCGGACTATGGCTACACCTTC. Amino acid sequence: CASSRSGADYGYTF.

The V and J genes are TRBV5-6 and TRBJ2-5; D unresolved. V lost 4 bases and J lost 0, with 4 bases in between. CDR1 and CDR2 from the germline V gene are SGHDT and YYEEEE. CDR3 length equals 12 residues. The CDR3 spells CASSRNQETQYF. As DNA, the CDR3 is TGTGCCAGCAGCCGGAACCAAGAGACCCAGTACTTC.

In its sample, this clone was seen once. J is TRBJ1-4 and V is TRBV11-2; D gene unclear. In germline, CDR1 is SGHAT, CDR2 FQNNGV. The CDR3 length is 13 residues. Trimming cost V 5 bases and J 8 bases, with 12 bases left between them. CDR3 sequence (DNA): TGTGCCAGCAGCCTATACTGGGAGGAAAAACTGTTTTTT. Protein sequence: CASSLYWEEKLFF.

This chain joins TRBV6-2 or TRBV6-3 and TRBJ2-7; a weak D match, TRBD1 (5 bases). Germline CDR1 reads MNHEY; CDR2 reads SVGEGT. V shed 4 bases and J shed 3 bases, with 7 bases lying between them. The CDR3 runs to 12 residues. The CDR3: CASSLQGYEQYV. The CDR3 coding sequence is TGTGCCAGCAGTTTGCAGGGCTACGAGCAGTACGTC.